The 16 T cell receptor beta chains presented below share a single source sample, sequenced in a study of regulatory T cells in long-lasting Graves disease. Construction of the TCR beta libraries employed iRepertoire HTBI primers in conjunction with Arm-PCR of CDR3 regions. TCRdb recomputed calls from the multiplex PCR reads with MiXCR, one row per CDR3 protein. Of around 420,000 distinct CDR3 sequences listed, approximately 16% are singletons. Stated time point: newly diagnosed GD, antithyroid drugs for less than 3 months. After RNA was extracted from PBMCs, the TCR library was made from it. The sample was also linked to a second study, of T cells in Graves' hyperthyroidism and ophthalmopathy.

The material was peripheral blood mononuclear cells (PBMCs), obtained at new diagnosis, from a patient treated with antithyroid drugs. The receptors here all came from a woman in her 40s with Graves disease.

This clonotype came up many times. This sequence joins TRBV2 and TRBJ1-5; 8 positions match TRBD1. J gave up 7 bases and V 2 bases, and 4 bases lay outside the gene matches. CDR1 SNHLY and CDR2 FYNNEI come from the germline V gene. The CDR3 has 14 residues. The CDR3 here is CASSEPTGAQPQHF. The DNA of the CDR3 is TGTGCCAGCAGTGAACCGACAGGGGCCCAGCCCCAGCATTTT.

This clonotype came up many times. V gene TRBV11-2 combines with J gene TRBJ1-4; no definite D call. This CDR3 is built from 14 residues. CDR1 is SGHAT and CDR2 is FQNNGV in the germline V gene. V lost 5 bases and J 8 bases, leaving 15 bases between the germline ends. The CDR3 DNA reads TGTGCCAGCAGCGCTAATGAGGCATGGGAAAAACTGTTTTTT. Protein product: CASSANEAWEKLFF.

This clonotype was counted many times. This chain uses TRBV28 with TRBJ2-7, with 7 positions matching TRBD1. Per the germline V gene, CDR1 is MDHEN and CDR2 is SYDVKM. CDR3 length equals 15 residues. After removal of 5 bases from V and 0 bases from J, the junction contained 7 bases not matched to a gene. CDR3 sequence (DNA): TGTGCCAGCAGTGGAATGGACAGGCTCTCCTACGAGCAGTACTTC. It translates to CASSGMDRLSYEQYF.

There are many counts of this clonotype. V is TRBV7-2 and J is TRBJ1-1; D unclear. CDR3 length: 13 residues. CDR1 and CDR2 (germline): SGHTA, FQGNSA. V was shortened by 1 base and J by 5 bases, with 8 bases between the two germline ends. The CDR3 nucleotides read TGTGCCAGCAGCTTAGTTGAAGAGACTGAAGCTTTCTTT. Protein sequence: CASSLVEETEAFF. The full variable domain, its missing parts supplied by reference TRBV7-2 and TRBJ1-1, is GAGVSQSPSNKVTEKGKDVELRCDPISGHTALYWYRQSLGQGLEFLIYFQGNSAPDKSGLPSDRFSAERTGGSVSTLTIQRTQQEDSAVYLCASSLVEETEAFFGQGTRLTVV.

This clonotype appeared a few times. It may be a read error: a sequence one base away is much more abundant. The rearrangement links TRBV11-3 to TRBJ2-5; D gene uncertain. CDR3 size: 14 residues. The germline V gene has CDR1 SGHNT and CDR2 YENEEA. DNA of the CDR3: TGTGCCAGCAGCTCACCGACGGACCAAGAGACCCAGTGCTTC. Protein: CASSSPTDQETQCF. Looking up the rest from reference TRBV11-3 and TRBJ2-5 gives the full variable domain: EAGVVQSPRYKIIEKKQPVAFWCNPISGHNTLYWYLQNLGQGPELLIRYENEEAVDDSQLPKDRFSAERLKGVDSTLKIQPAELGDSAVYLCASSSPTDQETQCFGPGTRLLVL.

A few counts support this clonotype. This rearrangement joins TRBV19 to TRBJ2-2; the D is unclear. This CDR3 is 15 amino acids long. The V gene lost 4 bases and the J gene lost 5 bases, with 14 bases spanning the gap. Germline V gene sequence: CDR1 LNHDA, CDR2 SQIVND (reference sequence). The CDR3 coding sequence is TGTGCCAGTAGTAACGGACCCCCTGGGACCGGGGAGCTGTTTTTT. It codes for CASSNGPPGTGELFF. The variable domain in full, with the rest retrieved from reference TRBV19 and TRBJ2-2, is DGGITQSPKYLFRKEGQNVTLSCEQNLNHDAMYWYRQDPGQGLRLIYYSQIVNDFQKGDIAEGYSVSREKKESFPLTVTSAQKNPTAFYLCASSNGPPGTGELFFGEGSRLTVL.

Regarding this clonotype: This is likely an artifact of a read error, given a far larger clone one base away. The chain has TRBV24-1 and TRBJ2-1; D remains ambiguous. CDR1 is KGHDR and CDR2 is SFDVKD in the germline V gene. The CDR3 is 14 residues long. V shed 5 bases and J shed 5 bases, with 12 bases lying between them. The CDR3 reads CATSGAPQNNEQFF. DNA of the CDR3: TGTGCCACCAGTGGGGCCCCGCAAAACAATGAGCAGTTCTTC.

This clonotype was observed at least ten times. The rearrangement links TRBV18 to TRBJ1-1; D unresolved. The V gene's germline CDR1 is KGHSH and CDR2 LQKENI. The V end lost 2 bases, the J end lost 5 bases, and 6 bases lay between the germline ends. The CDR3 is made up of 12 amino acids. The CDR3, as DNA: TGTGCCAGCTCACCAATGGGAACTGAAGCTTTCTTT. This encodes CASSPMGTEAFF. Full variable domain (outside the CDR3, taken from reference TRBV18 and TRBJ1-1): NAGVMQNPRHLVRRRGQEARLRCSPMKGHSHVYWYRQLPEEGLKFMVYLQKENIIDESGMPKERFSAEFPKEGPSILRIQQVVRGDSAAYFCASSPMGTEAFFGQGTRLTVV.

This clonotype was observed a few times. This rearrangement joins TRBV7-9 to TRBJ1-5; D is unresolved. The V gene's germline CDR1 is SEHNR and CDR2 FQNEAQ (reference sequence). Deletions cut 1 base from V and 8 bases from J, with 12 bases between. The length of the CDR3 is 14 residues. The CDR3 spells CASSLGAGSEPQHF. The CDR3 nucleotides are TGTGCCAGCAGCTTAGGTGCGGGGTCGGAGCCCCAGCATTTT.

This clonotype was detected ten times or more. V is TRBV12-3 or TRBV12-4 and J is TRBJ2-6; D is possibly TRBD2 (6 bases). This CDR3 is built from 18 residues. V was trimmed by 5 bases and J by 0 bases, leaving 17 bases between them. The CDR3 sequence: CASSTGRGSVSGANVLTF. The CDR3 DNA follows: TGTGCCAGCAGTACCGGACGGGGGTCGGTCTCTGGGGCCAACGTCCTGACTTTC.

This clonotype was detected ten times or more. The genes are TRBV11-1 and TRBJ2-5, with 9 bases lining up with TRBD1. From germline, CDR1 is SGHAT and CDR2 FQDESV (reference sequence). V was pared by 5 bases and J by 4 bases, with 14 bases of the junction left unmatched. The CDR3 extends over 17 amino acids. CDR3 sequence reads: CASSPHGTGRYGETQYF. CDR3 nucleotides: TGTGCCAGCAGCCCGCACGGGACAGGGAGATATGGAGAGACCCAGTACTTC.

Note on this clonotype: With a much larger clone just one base away, this may be a read error. This likely comes from a read error, as the CDR3 has no conserved phenylalanine or tryptophan at its end. The V and J genes are TRBV20-1 and TRBJ1-4; no reliable D call. Germline V gene data show CDR1 as DFQATT and CDR2 as SNEGSKA (reference sequence). The CDR3 length is 13 residues. Deletions cut 4 bases from V and 0 bases from J, with 6 bases between. This CDR3 reads CSAKDATNEKLFL. The CDR3, as DNA: TGCAGTGCTAAAGATGCAACTAATGAAAAACTGTTTCTT.

This clonotype was seen only once. The chain recombines TRBV30 with TRBJ2-1; tentative D call: TRBD2 (5 bases). The V gene's germline CDR1 is GTSNPN and CDR2 SVGIG (reference sequence). With 2 bases removed from V and 0 bases from J, the gap between germline ends came to 11 bases. The length of the CDR3 is 15 residues. DNA for the CDR3: TGTGCCTGGAGTAGCGGAGCCTCCTCCTACAATGAGCAGTTCTTC. Translating it yields CAWSSGASSYNEQFF.

This clonotype was seen a few times. The chain carries TRBV29-1 and TRBJ1-1, with D possibly matching TRBD1 (6 bases). Per the germline V gene, CDR1 is SQVTM and CDR2 is ANQGSEA. The CDR3 totals 13 residues. Trimming removed 8 bases from V and 4 bases from J, with 17 bases in between. The CDR3 sequence is CSTVAGAGTEAFF. CDR3 bases: TGCAGCACCGTGGCAGGGGCGGGCACTGAAGCTTTCTTT.

This clonotype was picked up many times. The chain uses TRBV5-6 and TRBJ2-1, with 11 bases aligning to TRBD1. Losses at the gene ends were 3 bases for V and 9 bases for J; bases not matched to a gene: 5. The CDR3 has 14 residues. Germline CDR1 SGHDT, CDR2 YYEEEE. DNA of the CDR3: TGTGCCAGCAGCTCCGGGACAGGGGGGCGTGAGCAGTTCTTC. Amino acids: CASSSGTGGREQFF.

In its sample, this clonotype was seen once. The rearrangement joins TRBV7-9 to TRBJ2-1; 9 bases are a match to TRBD2. With 2 bases clipped from V and 5 bases from J, the junction kept 13 bases outside the gene matches. Germline CDR1 reads SEHNR; CDR2 reads FQNEAQ (reference sequence). This CDR3 region has 18 residues. DNA for the CDR3: TGTGCCAGCAGCTTAATTCTGGCGGGAGGGCCCAGAAACAATGAGCAGTTCTTC. Translation: CASSLILAGGPRNNEQFF.